This T cell receptor beta chain was identified in a study of CD8 T cells in Susac syndrome. Random-hexamer reverse transcription was applied to roughly 0.5 to 1 ug RNA. TCRdb independently ran MiXCR on the immunoSEQ multiplex PCR reads; one entry per CDR3 protein. This sample has 150,000 to 200,000 distinct CDR3 sequences; about 96% occur once, and the top ten carry 0.095% to 0.15%. Germline values: CDR1 LGHNA, CDR2 YSLEER. The CDR3 has 16 amino acids. Deletions cut 0 bases from V and 4 bases from J, with 13 bases between. Sequencing was carried out using CD4+ T cells from PBMCs. V is TRBV4-3 and J is TRBJ2-1; D is uncertain. This TCR was sampled from a human donor with Susac syndrome. The CDR3 bases are TGCGCCAGCAGCCAAGAATTGCAGCAGAAATACAATGAGCAGTTCTTC. This codes for CASSQELQQKYNEQFF.